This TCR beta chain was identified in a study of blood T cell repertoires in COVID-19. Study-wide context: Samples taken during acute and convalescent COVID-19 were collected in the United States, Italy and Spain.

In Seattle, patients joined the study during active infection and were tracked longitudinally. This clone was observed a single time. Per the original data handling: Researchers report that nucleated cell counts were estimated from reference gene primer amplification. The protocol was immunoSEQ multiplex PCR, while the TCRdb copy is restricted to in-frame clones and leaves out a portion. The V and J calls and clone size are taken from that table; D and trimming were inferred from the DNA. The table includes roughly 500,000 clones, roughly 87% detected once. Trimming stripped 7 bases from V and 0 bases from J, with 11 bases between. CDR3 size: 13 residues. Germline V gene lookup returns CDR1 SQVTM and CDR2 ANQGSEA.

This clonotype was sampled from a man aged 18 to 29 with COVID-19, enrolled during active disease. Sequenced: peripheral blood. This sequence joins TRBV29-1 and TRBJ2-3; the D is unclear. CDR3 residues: CSASETSTDTQYF. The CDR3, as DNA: TGCAGCGCCTCAGAGACTAGCACAGATACGCAGTATTTT.